These T cell receptor beta chains were read from a single sample in a study of early T cells in non-severe SARS-CoV-2 infection. TCRdb re-analysed the 5' RACE reads in MiXCR, keeping a single row per CDR3 protein. This sample has fewer than 40,000 distinct CDR3 sequences, with roughly 7.1% found just once. Here the sequenced sample was whole blood, taken at baseline. Source of these receptors: an adult who was a healthcare worker with PCR-confirmed SARS-CoV-2 infection or an uninfected control (not recorded which). Both conserved end residues are part of each CDR3.

cdr3_length,v_call,j_call,cdr3_aa
17,TRBV25-1,TRBJ1-1,CASSEFVWEGEGTEAFF
13,TRBV28,TRBJ2-2,CASSKDNTGELFF
14,TRBV25-1,TRBJ2-5,CASNPGTGVETQYF
13,TRBV12-3/TRBV12-4,TRBJ2-7,CASSYDYLYEQYF
16,TRBV20-1,TRBJ1-6,CSARDDRVPYNSPLHF
14,TRBV7-2,TRBJ1-1,CASSLDTVNTEAFF
14,TRBV7-2,TRBJ1-1,CATQTRTGNTEAFF
14,TRBV6-5,TRBJ1-2,CASSYSYGTTGYTF
14,TRBV5-4,TRBJ2-1,CASSPGQGSDEQFF
15,TRBV19,TRBJ2-7,CASRPSGSESYEQYF